This T cell receptor (beta chain) was retrieved from a study of shared clonotypes between healthy human individuals. Terminally differentiated effector memory CD45RA+ cells were left out of the naive CD8 fraction, which was CD45RO-negative and positively selected for CCR7. Those who donated were healthy HIV-negative adults, with no recent acute infections or vaccinations reported. Among the donors, all were Caucasian adults who lived in Nashville, Tennessee. Over several immunoSEQ plates, each subset's genomic DNA was distributed in even portions. Clones were read by immunoSEQ multiplex PCR, and TCRdb kept only the in-frame ones, dropping some. The table lists around 2.1 million clones, 85% to 95% of them singletons. In regard to this clone: The antigen is not known.

Per the germline V gene, CDR1 is SEHNR and CDR2 is FQNEAQ (reference sequence). The CDR3 length is 14 residues. The V gene lost 1 base and the J gene lost 1 base, with 7 bases spanning the gap. Study conclusions and caveats: The sharing of 4.5% to 6.5% of naive CD4 clonotypes was seen across a handful of donors.

The rearrangement uses TRBV7-9 and TRBJ1-1; D is ambiguous. The sequenced sample was naive CD8+ T cells from PBMCs. This TCR came from a man aged 18 to 29 in good health. Some clones in this sample may be carry-over from other donors' samples. The DNA for the CDR3 is TGTGCCAGCAGCTTAGGCAGAACGAACACTGAAGCTTTCTTT. Residues: CASSLGRTNTEAFF.